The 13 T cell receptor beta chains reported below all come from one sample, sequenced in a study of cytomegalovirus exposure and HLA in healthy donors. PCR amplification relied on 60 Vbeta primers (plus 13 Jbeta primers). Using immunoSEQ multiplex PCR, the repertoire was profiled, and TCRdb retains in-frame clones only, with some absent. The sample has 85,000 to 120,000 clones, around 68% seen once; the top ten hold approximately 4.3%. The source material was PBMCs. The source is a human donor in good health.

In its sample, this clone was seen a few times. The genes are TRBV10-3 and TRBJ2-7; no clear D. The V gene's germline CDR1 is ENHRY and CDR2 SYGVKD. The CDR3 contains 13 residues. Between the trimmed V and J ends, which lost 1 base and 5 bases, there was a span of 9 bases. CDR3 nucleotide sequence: TGTGCCATCAGTGAGTTCAGGTTCCACGAGCAGTACTTC. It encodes CAISEFRFHEQYF.

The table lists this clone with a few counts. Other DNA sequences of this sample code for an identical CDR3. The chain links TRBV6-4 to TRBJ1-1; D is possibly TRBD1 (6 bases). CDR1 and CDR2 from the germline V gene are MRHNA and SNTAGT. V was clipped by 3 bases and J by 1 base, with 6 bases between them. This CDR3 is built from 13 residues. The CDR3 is CASSEGANTEAFF. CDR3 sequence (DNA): TGTGCCAGCAGTGAGGGGGCGAACACTGAAGCTTTCTTT.

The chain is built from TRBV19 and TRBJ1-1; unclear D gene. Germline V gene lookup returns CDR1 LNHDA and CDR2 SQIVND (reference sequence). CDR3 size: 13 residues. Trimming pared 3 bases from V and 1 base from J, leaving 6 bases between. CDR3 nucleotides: TGTGCCAGTAGTATTTGGCCGAACACTGAAGCTTTCTTT. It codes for CASSIWPNTEAFF. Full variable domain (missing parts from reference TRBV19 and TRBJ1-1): DGGITQSPKYLFRKEGQNVTLSCEQNLNHDAMYWYRQDPGQGLRLIYYSQIVNDFQKGDIAEGYSVSREKKESFPLTVTSAQKNPTAFYLCASSIWPNTEAFFGQGTRLTVV.

CDR3: CASSAGVDTEAFF. CDR3 DNA: TGTGCCAGCTCAGCAGGGGTGGACACTGAAGCTTTCTTT. The genes are TRBV18 and TRBJ1-1; D may be TRBD1 (6 bases). Germline CDR1 is KGHSH and CDR2 is LQKENI. The V end was cut by 5 bases, the J end by 3 bases, with 10 bases between. CDR3 length: 13 residues.

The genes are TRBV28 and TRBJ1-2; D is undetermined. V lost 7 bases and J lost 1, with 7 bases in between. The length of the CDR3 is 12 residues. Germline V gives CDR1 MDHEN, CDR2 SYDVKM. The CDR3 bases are TGTGCCAGCATGCAGGTTAACTATGGCTACACCTTC. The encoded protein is CASMQVNYGYTF.

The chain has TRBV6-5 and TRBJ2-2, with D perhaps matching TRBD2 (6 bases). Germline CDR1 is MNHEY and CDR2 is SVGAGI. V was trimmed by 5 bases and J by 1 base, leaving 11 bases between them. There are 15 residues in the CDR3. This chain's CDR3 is CASSVGSGNTGELFF. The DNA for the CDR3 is TGTGCCAGCAGTGTTGGTAGCGGGAACACCGGGGAGCTGTTTTTT.

CDR3 loop: CASSERRQGAHNEQFF. CDR3 coding DNA: TGTGCCAGCAGTGAACGCCGACAGGGGGCACACAATGAGCAGTTCTTC. The chain recombines TRBV6-1 with TRBJ2-1; the match to TRBD1 covers 10 bases. CDR1 is MNHNS and CDR2 is SASEGT in the germline V gene. After removal of 2 bases from V and 5 bases from J, the junction contained 6 bases not matched to a gene. There are 16 residues in the CDR3.

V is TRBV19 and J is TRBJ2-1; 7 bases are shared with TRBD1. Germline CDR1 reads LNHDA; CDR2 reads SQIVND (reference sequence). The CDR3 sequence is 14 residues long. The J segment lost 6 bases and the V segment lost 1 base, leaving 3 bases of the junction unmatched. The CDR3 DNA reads TGTGCCAGTAGTATAGGCAGGGGGATCAATGAGCAGTTCTTC. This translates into CASSIGRGINEQFF.

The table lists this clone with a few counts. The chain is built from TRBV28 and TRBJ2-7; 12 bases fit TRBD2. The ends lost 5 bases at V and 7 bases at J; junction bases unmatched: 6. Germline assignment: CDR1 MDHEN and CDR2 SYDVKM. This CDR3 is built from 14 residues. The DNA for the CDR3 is TGTGCCAGCAGTCCGACTAGCGGGAGTCAAGAGCAGTACTTC. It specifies CASSPTSGSQEQYF.

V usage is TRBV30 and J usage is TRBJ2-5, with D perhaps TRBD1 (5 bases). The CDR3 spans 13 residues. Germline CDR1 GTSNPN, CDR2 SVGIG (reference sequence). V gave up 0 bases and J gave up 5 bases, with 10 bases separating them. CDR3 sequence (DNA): TGTGCCTGGAGTGTACTCAGGGTGGAGACCCAGTACTTC. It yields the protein CAWSVLRVETQYF.

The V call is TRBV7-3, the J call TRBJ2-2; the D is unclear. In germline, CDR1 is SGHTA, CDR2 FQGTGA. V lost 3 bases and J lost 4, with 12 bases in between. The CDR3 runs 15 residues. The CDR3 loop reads CASSLGSGGTGELFF. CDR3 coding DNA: TGTGCCAGCAGCTTGGGCTCCGGTGGCACCGGGGAGCTGTTTTTT.

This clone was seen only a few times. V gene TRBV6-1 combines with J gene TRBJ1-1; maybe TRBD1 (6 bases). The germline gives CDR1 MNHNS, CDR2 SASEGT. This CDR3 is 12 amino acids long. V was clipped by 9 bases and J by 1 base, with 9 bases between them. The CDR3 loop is CASSRGNTEAFF. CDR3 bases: TGTGCCAGTTCCAGGGGGAACACTGAAGCTTTCTTT.

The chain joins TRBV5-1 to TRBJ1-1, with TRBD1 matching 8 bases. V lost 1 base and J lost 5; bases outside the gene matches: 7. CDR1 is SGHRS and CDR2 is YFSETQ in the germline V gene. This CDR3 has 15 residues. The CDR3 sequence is CASSLYRGADTEAFF. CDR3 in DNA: TGCGCCAGCAGCTTGTACAGGGGGGCGGATACTGAAGCTTTCTTT.